Listed below are T cell receptor beta chains from one sample, sequenced in a study of cytomegalovirus exposure and HLA in healthy donors. Generated by immunoSEQ multiplex PCR, the TCRdb table keeps only in-frame clones and is missing some. This table has 200,000 or so clones, 65% to 85% appearing once. Sequenced: PBMCs. The source of these receptors is a woman aged 25-40 years in good health and CMV-seropositive. Both conserved end residues are part of each CDR3. Each record gives: D gene, V gene, J gene, clone size, CDR3 protein, CDR3 DNA. The D gene is left open where the match is weak. Not every row has a clone size; where given, it reads once, few, many or a size class.

d_call: -; v_call: TRBV6-6; j_call: TRBJ2-5; clone_size: -; cdr3_aa: CASRRQRLTQYF; cdr3_nt: TGTGCCAGCAGGCGACAGAGGTTGACCCAGTACTTC
d_call: -; v_call: TRBV6-1; j_call: TRBJ2-2; clone_size: few; cdr3_aa: CASSPNTGELFF; cdr3_nt: TGTGCCAGCAGTCCTAACACCGGGGAGCTGTTTTTT
d_call: TRBD2; v_call: TRBV2; j_call: TRBJ2-3; clone_size: -; cdr3_aa: CASSPIAGYIPDTQYF; cdr3_nt: TGTGCCAGCAGTCCGATAGCGGGGTATATCCCAGATACGCAGTATTTT
d_call: -; v_call: TRBV5-1; j_call: TRBJ2-7; clone_size: -; cdr3_aa: CASSPSSGPVYEQYF; cdr3_nt: TGCGCCAGCAGCCCTAGCAGCGGACCCGTATACGAGCAGTACTTC
d_call: -; v_call: TRBV5-1; j_call: TRBJ2-3; clone_size: -; cdr3_aa: CASSRSRTDTQYF; cdr3_nt: TGCGCCAGCAGTCGGTCCCGCACAGATACGCAGTATTTT
d_call: -; v_call: TRBV7-9; j_call: TRBJ2-2; clone_size: -; cdr3_aa: CASRAPGGTGELFF; cdr3_nt: TGTGCCAGCAGAGCCCCGGGTGGCACCGGGGAGCTGTTTTTT
d_call: TRBD1; v_call: TRBV5-1; j_call: TRBJ2-7; clone_size: -; cdr3_aa: CASSDGPGQTYEQYF; cdr3_nt: TGCGCCAGCAGCGACGGACCGGGACAGACCTACGAGCAGTACTTC
d_call: -; v_call: TRBV4-3; j_call: TRBJ2-7; clone_size: -; cdr3_aa: CASSRVPGVYEQYF; cdr3_nt: TGCGCCAGCAGCCGGGTGCCGGGGGTGTACGAGCAGTACTTC
d_call: TRBD1; v_call: TRBV4-2; j_call: TRBJ2-7; clone_size: -; cdr3_aa: CASSQGVGTGGLGTYEQYF; cdr3_nt: TGTGCCAGCAGCCAAGGAGTAGGGACAGGGGGCTTGGGGACCTACGAGCAGTACTTC
d_call: TRBD1; v_call: TRBV28; j_call: TRBJ1-1; clone_size: -; cdr3_aa: CASSPQGALNTEAFF; cdr3_nt: TGTGCCAGCAGTCCCCAGGGGGCCCTGAACACTGAAGCTTTCTTT
d_call: -; v_call: TRBV28; j_call: TRBJ1-5; clone_size: -; cdr3_aa: CASSPPWGTGEPQHF; cdr3_nt: TGTGCCAGCAGTCCCCCGTGGGGGACGGGGGAGCCCCAGCATTTT